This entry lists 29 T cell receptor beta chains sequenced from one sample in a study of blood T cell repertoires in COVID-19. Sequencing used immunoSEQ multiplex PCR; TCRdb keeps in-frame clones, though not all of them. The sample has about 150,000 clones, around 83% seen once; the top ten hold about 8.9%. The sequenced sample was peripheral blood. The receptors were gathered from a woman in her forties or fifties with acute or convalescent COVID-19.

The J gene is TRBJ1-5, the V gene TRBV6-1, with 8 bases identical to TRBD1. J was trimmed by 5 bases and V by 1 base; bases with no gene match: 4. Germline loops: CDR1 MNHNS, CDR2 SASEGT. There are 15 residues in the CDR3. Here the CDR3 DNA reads TGTGCCAGCAGTGAAGGGACAGGGAGGCATCAGCCCCAGCATTTT. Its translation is CASSEGTGRHQPQHF.

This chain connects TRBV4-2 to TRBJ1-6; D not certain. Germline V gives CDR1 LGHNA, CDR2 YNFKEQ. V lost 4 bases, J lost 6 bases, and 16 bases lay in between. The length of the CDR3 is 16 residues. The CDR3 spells CASSPSTGNGNSPLHF. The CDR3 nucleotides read TGTGCCAGCAGCCCCTCCACCGGGAACGGTAATTCACCCCTCCACTTT.

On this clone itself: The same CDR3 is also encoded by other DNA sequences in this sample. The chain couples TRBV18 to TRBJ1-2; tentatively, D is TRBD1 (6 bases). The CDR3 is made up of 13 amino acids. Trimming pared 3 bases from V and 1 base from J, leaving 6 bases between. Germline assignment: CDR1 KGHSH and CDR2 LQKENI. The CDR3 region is CASSPDSNYGYTF. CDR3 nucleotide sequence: TGTGCCAGCTCACCGGACAGTAACTATGGCTACACCTTC.

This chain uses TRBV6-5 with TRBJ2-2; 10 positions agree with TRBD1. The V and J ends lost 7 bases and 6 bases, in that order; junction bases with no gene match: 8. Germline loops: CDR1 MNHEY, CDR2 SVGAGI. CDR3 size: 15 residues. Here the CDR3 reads CASKYRDRGAGELFF. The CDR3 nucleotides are TGTGCCAGCAAGTACCGGGACAGGGGAGCCGGGGAGCTGTTTTTT.

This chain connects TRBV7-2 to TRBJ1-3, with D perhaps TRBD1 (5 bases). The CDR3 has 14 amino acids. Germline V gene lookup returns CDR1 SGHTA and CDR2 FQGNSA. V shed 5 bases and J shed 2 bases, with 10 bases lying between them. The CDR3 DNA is TGTGCCAGCAGCCCCGGGACTGCTGGAAACACCATATATTTT. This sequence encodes CASSPGTAGNTIYF.

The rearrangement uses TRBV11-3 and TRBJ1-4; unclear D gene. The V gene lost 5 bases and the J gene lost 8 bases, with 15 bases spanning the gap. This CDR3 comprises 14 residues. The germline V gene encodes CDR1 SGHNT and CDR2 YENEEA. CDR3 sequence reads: CASSPQRRLEKLFF. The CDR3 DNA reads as TGTGCCAGCAGCCCCCAGCGACGGTTGGAAAAACTGTTTTTT.

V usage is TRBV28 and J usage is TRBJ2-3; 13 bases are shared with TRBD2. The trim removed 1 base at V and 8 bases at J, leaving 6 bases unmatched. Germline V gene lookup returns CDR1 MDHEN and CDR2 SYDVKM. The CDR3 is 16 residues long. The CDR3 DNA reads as TGTGCCAGCAGTTTATTGGGCGGGACTAGCGGGACTACGCAGTATTTT. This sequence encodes CASSLLGGTSGTTQYF.

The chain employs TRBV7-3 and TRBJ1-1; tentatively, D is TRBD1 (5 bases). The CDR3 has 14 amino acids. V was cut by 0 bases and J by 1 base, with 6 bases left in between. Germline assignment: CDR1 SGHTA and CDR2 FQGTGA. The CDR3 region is CASSLTGANTEAFF. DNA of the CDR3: TGTGCCAGCAGCTTAACAGGGGCGAACACTGAAGCTTTCTTT.

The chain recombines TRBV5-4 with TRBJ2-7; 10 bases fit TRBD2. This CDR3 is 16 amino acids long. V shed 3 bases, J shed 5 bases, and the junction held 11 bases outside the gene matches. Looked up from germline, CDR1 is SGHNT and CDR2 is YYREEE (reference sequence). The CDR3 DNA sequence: TGTGCCAGCAGCTCGGTGTTAGCGGGAGGTCGGGACGAGCAGTACTTC. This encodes CASSSVLAGGRDEQYF.

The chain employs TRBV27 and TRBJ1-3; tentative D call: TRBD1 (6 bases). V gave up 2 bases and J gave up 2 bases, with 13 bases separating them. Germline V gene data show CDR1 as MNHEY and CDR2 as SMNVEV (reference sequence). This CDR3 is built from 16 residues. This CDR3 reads CASSLSFGTTGNTIYF. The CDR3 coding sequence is TGTGCCAGCAGTTTAAGCTTCGGGACAACTGGAAACACCATATATTTT.

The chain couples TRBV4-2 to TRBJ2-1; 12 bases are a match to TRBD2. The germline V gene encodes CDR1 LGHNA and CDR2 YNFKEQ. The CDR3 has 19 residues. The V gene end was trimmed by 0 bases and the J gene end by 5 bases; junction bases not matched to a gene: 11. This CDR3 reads CASSQDAGTSGRINNEQFF. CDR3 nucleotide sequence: TGTGCCAGCAGCCAAGATGCCGGCACTAGCGGGAGGATTAACAATGAGCAGTTCTTC.

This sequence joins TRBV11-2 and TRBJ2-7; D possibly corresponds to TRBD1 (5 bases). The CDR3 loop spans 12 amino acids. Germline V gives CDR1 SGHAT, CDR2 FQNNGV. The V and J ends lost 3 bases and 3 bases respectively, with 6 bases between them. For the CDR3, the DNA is TGTGCCAGCAGCTTCGACAGCTACGAGCAGTACTTC. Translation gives CASSFDSYEQYF.

CDR3 region: CASSGGGTQYF. CDR3 sequence (DNA): TGTGCCAGCTCCGGCGGGGGGACCCAGTACTTC. The chain carries TRBV2 and TRBJ2-5; 7 bases match TRBD2. The CDR3 is made up of 11 amino acids. J gave up 7 bases and V 8 bases, and 4 bases lay outside the gene matches. CDR1 and CDR2 from the germline V gene are SNHLY and FYNNEI.

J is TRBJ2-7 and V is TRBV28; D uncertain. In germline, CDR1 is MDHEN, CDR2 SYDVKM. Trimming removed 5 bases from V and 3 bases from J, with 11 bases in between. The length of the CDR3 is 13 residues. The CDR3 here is CASSPWSGYEQYF. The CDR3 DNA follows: TGTGCCAGCAGTCCTTGGTCGGGCTACGAGCAGTACTTC.

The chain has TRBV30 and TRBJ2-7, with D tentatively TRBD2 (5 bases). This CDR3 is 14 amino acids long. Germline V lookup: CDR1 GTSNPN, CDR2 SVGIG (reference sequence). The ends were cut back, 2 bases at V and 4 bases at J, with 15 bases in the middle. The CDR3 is CAWSTRPGSYEQYF. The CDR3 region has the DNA TGTGCCTGGAGTACCCGGCCGGGGAGTTACGAGCAGTACTTC. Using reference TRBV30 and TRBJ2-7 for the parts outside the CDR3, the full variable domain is SQTIHQWPATLVQPVGSPLSLECTVEGTSNPNLYWYRQAAGRGLQLLFYSVGIGQISSEVPQNLSASRPQDRQFILSSKKLLLSDSGFYLCAWSTRPGSYEQYFGPGTRLTVT.

The CDR3 spells CASSDQGWPGNTIYF. CDR3 sequence (DNA): TGTGCCAGCAGCGATCAGGGGTGGCCTGGAAACACCATATATTTT. The rearrangement uses TRBV9 and TRBJ1-3; weak D call: TRBD1 (6 bases). The V gene's germline CDR1 is SGDLS and CDR2 YYNGEE. V gave up 3 bases and J gave up 2 bases, with 12 bases separating them. CDR3 length equals 15 residues.

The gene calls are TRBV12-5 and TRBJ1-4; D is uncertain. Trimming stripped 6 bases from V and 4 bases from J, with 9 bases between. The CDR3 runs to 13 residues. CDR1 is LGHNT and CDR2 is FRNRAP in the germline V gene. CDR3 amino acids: CASGQPINEKLFF. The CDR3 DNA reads TGTGCTAGTGGACAGCCTATTAATGAAAAACTGTTTTTT.

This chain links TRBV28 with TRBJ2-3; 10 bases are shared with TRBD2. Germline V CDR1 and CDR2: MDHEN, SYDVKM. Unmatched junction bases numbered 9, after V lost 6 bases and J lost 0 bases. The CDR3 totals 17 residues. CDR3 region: CASSYHSGRPSTDTQYF. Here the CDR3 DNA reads TGTGCCAGCAGCTATCATAGCGGGAGGCCCAGCACAGATACGCAGTATTTT.

CDR3: CASSPTGANYGYTF. DNA for the CDR3: TGTGCCAGCAGCCCTACAGGGGCAAACTATGGCTACACCTTC. The chain joins TRBV9 to TRBJ1-2; the match to TRBD1 covers 7 bases. Germline trimming cut 4 bases from V and 2 bases from J; bases unmatched to any gene: 5. CDR3 length equals 14 residues. CDR1 SGDLS and CDR2 YYNGEE come from the germline V gene.

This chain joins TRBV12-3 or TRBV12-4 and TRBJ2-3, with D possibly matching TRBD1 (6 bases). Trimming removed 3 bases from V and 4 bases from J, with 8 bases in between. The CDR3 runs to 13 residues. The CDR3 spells CASSFKGADTQYF. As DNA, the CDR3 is TGTGCCAGCAGTTTCAAGGGGGCAGATACGCAGTATTTT.

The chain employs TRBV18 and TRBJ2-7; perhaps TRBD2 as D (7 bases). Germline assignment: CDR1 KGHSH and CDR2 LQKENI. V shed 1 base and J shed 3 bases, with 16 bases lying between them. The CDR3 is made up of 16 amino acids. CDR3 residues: CASSPLGTGRDYEQYF. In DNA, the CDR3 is TGTGCCAGCTCACCACTGGGCACAGGGAGGGACTACGAGCAGTACTTC.

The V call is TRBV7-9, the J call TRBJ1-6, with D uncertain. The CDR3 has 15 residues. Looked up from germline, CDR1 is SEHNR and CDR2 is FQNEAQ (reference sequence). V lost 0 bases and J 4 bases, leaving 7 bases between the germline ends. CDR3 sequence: CASSLAPGYNSPLHF. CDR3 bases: TGTGCCAGCAGCTTAGCACCAGGTTATAATTCACCCCTCCACTTT.

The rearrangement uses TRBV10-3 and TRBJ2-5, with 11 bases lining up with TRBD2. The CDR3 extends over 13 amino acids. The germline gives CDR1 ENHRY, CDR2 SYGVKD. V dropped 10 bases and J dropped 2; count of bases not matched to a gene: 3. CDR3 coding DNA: TGTGCCAGTGGGACTAGCGGACAAGAGACCCAGTACTTC. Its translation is CASGTSGQETQYF.

CDR3: CASSTGLDQPQHF. CDR3 sequence (DNA): TGTGCCAGCTCTACAGGGCTGGATCAGCCCCAGCATTTT. V and J are TRBV19 and TRBJ1-5; tentatively, D is TRBD1 (6 bases). Germline V gene sequence: CDR1 LNHDA, CDR2 SQIVND (reference sequence). V lost 9 bases, J lost 5 bases, and 14 bases lay in between. The CDR3 is 13 amino acids.

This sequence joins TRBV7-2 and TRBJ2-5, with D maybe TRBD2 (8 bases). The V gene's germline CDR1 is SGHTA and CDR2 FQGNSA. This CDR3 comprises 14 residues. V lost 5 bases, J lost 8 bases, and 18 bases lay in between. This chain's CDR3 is CASSPRSGTETQYF. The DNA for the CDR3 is TGTGCCAGCAGCCCGCGTAGCGGGACAGAAACCCAGTACTTC.

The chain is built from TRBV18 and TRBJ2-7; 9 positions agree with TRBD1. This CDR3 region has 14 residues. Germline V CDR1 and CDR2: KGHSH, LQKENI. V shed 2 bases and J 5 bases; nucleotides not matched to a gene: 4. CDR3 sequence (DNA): TGTGCCAGCTCACCAAAACAGGGGGCGCACGAGCAGTACTTC. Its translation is CASSPKQGAHEQYF.

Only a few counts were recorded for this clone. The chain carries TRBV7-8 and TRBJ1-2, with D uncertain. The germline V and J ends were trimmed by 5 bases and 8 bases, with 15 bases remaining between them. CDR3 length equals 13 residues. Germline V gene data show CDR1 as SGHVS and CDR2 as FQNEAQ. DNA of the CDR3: TGTGCCAGCAGCACTAATCAGCCCGCCGGCTACACCTTC. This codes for CASSTNQPAGYTF.

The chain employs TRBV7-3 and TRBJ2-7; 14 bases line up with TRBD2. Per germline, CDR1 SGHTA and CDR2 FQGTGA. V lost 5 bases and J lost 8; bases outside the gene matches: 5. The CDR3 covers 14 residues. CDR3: CASSLGTSGSQQYF. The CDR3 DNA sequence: TGTGCCAGCAGCCTCGGGACTAGCGGGAGTCAGCAGTACTTC.

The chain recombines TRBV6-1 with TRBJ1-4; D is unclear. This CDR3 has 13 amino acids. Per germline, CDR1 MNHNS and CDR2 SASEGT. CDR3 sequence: CASLVATNEKLFF. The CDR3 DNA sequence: TGTGCTTCGTTAGTTGCAACTAATGAAAAACTGTTTTTT.